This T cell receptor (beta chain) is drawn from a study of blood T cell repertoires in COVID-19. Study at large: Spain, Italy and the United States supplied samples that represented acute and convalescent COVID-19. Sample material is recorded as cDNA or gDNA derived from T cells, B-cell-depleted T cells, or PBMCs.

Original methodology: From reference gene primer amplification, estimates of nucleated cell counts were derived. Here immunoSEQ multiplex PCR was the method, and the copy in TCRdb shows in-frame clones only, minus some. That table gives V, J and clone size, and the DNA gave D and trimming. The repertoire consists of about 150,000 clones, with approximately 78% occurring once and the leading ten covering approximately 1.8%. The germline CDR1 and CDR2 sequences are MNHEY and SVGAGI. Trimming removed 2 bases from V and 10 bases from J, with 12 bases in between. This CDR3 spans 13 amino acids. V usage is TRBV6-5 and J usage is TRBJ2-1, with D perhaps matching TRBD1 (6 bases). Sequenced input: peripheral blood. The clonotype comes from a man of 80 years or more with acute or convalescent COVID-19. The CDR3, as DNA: TGTGCCAGCAGTTACCAAACAACAGGGGAGCAGTTCTTC. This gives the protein CASSYQTTGEQFF.